One and the same sample provided the 7 T cell receptor beta chains below, sequenced in a study of T cells in Graves' hyperthyroidism and ophthalmopathy. TCR beta CDR3 region amplification was performed from RNA transcripts. Initially, a first-round RT-PCR of the TCR CDR3 employed the HTBI primer set. Each CDR3 protein is one row after TCRdb ran MiXCR on the multiplex PCR reads. The repertoire holds roughly 380,000 distinct CDR3 sequences, with about 14% as singletons. Source material: blood. Receptors originate from a man aged 25 to 40 with Graves' hyperthyroidism that later progressed to Graves' ophthalmopathy.

A few counts support this clonotype. V is TRBV19 and J is TRBJ2-2; 10 nucleotides line up with TRBD1. J lost 6 bases, V lost 5 bases, and 3 bases had no gene match. CDR1 is LNHDA and CDR2 is SQIVND in the germline V gene (reference sequence). This CDR3 region has 14 residues. CDR3 sequence reads: CASSVGQGAGELFF. In nucleotides, the CDR3 is TGTGCCAGTAGTGTCGGACAGGGGGCCGGGGAGCTGTTTTTT.

This clonotype came up many times. This CDR3 reads CASSFGQTADTQYF. CDR3 nucleotides: TGCGCCAGCAGCTTCGGACAGACTGCAGATACGCAGTATTTT. The chain has TRBV5-1 and TRBJ2-3; D possibly corresponds to TRBD1 (6 bases). The CDR3 totals 14 residues. V lost 2 bases and J lost 4, with 11 bases in between. Germline CDR1 reads SGHRS; CDR2 reads YFSETQ. Full variable domain (rest looked up from reference TRBV5-1 and TRBJ2-3): KAGVTQTPRYLIKTRGQQVTLSCSPISGHRSVSWYQQTPGQGLQFLFEYFSETQRNKGNFPGRFSGRQFSNSRSEMNVSTLELGDSALYLCASSFGQTADTQYFGPGTRLTVL.

This clonotype showed up many times. This chain links TRBV11-2 with TRBJ2-1, with D tentatively TRBD2 (5 bases). V lost 5 bases and J 2 bases, leaving 10 bases between the germline ends. The CDR3 is 14 residues long. Germline assignment: CDR1 SGHAT and CDR2 FQNNGV. The DNA of the CDR3 is TGTGCCAGCAGCGACGGGGTACCCTACAATGAGCAGTTCTTC. Amino acid sequence: CASSDGVPYNEQFF.

This clonotype was counted a few times. This rearrangement joins TRBV5-8 to TRBJ1-5; 8 bases line up with TRBD1. J was trimmed by 3 bases and V by 0 bases; bases with no gene match: 14. The CDR3 sequence is 19 residues long. The germline gives CDR1 SGHTS, CDR2 YDEGEE. The CDR3 is CASSLVQGAAGAPNQPQHF. In nucleotides, the CDR3 is TGTGCCAGCAGCTTGGTTCAGGGGGCGGCGGGGGCCCCCAATCAGCCCCAGCATTTT.

This clonotype was detected many times. The chain employs TRBV10-3 and TRBJ1-1; TRBD1 matches 7 bases. J gave up 7 bases and V 2 bases, and 4 bases lay outside the gene matches. The germline CDR1 and CDR2 sequences are ENHRY and SYGVKD. This CDR3 contains 13 residues. CDR3 DNA sequence: TGTGCCATCAGTGAGATGGCAGGGGGTGAAGCTTTCTTT. It is translated as CAISEMAGGEAFF.

The chain combines TRBV5-1 with TRBJ2-3; D could derive from TRBD1 or TRBD2 (5 bases each). With 2 bases removed from V and 4 bases from J, the gap between germline ends came to 23 bases. Per germline, CDR1 SGHRS and CDR2 YFSETQ. The CDR3 runs 18 residues. The DNA for the CDR3 is TGCGCCAGCAGCTTCAACCCCCGGGACGCCGGGTGGGCAGATACGCAGTATTTT. It yields the protein CASSFNPRDAGWADTQYF.

The rearrangement joins TRBV5-1 to TRBJ2-1; weak D call: TRBD2 (7 bases). CDR1 SGHRS and CDR2 YFSETQ come from the germline V gene. This CDR3 comprises 15 residues. V shed 2 bases and J shed 4 bases, with 13 bases lying between them. This chain's CDR3 is CASSFWGGLYNEQFF. The CDR3 region has the DNA TGCGCCAGCAGCTTTTGGGGGGGGCTGTACAATGAGCAGTTCTTC.